This TCR beta chain was recorded in a study of CD8 T cells in ankylosing spondylitis. Researchers built TCR beta libraries using quantitative 5'-RACE with molecular barcodes. TCRdb re-called the 5' RACE reads through MiXCR, storing one row per CDR3 protein. The repertoire holds approximately 350,000 distinct CDR3 sequences, with roughly 15% as singletons. Sequencing input: blood, either unsorted or a sorted T cell fraction (not recorded which). This sequence was found in a male donor with ankylosing spondylitis or in good health (not recorded which).

DNA of the CDR3: TGTGCCAGCAGTGTTGGCAGGGACACAGATACGCAGTATTTT. Translated: CASSVGRDTDTQYF. The chain has TRBV2 and TRBJ2-3; possible D gene TRBD1, 5 bases. The CDR3 covers 14 residues. The germline V gene encodes CDR1 SNHLY and CDR2 FYNNEI. Trimming took off 4 bases at V and 2 bases at J, with 10 bases between the two ends.